This T cell receptor (beta chain) is from a study of immune characterization of retroperitoneal liposarcoma. The CDR3 is 15 amino acids. Germline V lookup: CDR1 MRHNA, CDR2 SNTAGT. V lost 6 bases to trimming and J lost 3 bases; unmatched junction nucleotides: 5. TCRdb called the PCR reads again in MiXCR, with one record for every CDR3 protein. The sample lists over 10,000 distinct CDR3 sequences, 47% occurring once. V usage is TRBV6-4 and J usage is TRBJ2-3, with 11 bases lining up with TRBD2. The sequenced sample consisted of tumor tissue. The receptor's source is a female donor with retroperitoneal liposarcoma. The CDR3 region has the DNA TGTGCCAGCAGCGAGGGACTAGCGGCTACAGATACGCAGTATTTT. This sequence encodes CASSEGLAATDTQYF.